The next 26 T cell receptor beta chains were all read from a single sample in a study of blood T cell repertoires in COVID-19. Generated by immunoSEQ multiplex PCR, the TCRdb table keeps only in-frame clones and is missing some. The repertoire includes about 90,000 clones, around 93% of them detected once, and roughly 2.3% sits in the top ten. Sequences were obtained from peripheral blood. These receptors originate from a human donor with active COVID-19. The donor label of this sample is uncertain.

The CDR3 reads CATSDSEVYQPQHF. The CDR3 coding sequence is TGTGCCACCAGTGATTCAGAGGTCTACCAGCCCCAGCATTTT. This chain uses TRBV24-1 with TRBJ1-5, with D hard to call. The CDR3 is 14 residues long. Germline V CDR1 and CDR2: KGHDR, SFDVKD. Trimming pared 2 bases from V and 7 bases from J, leaving 11 bases between.

V gene TRBV12-5 combines with J gene TRBJ1-6; tentatively, D is TRBD1 (5 bases). V lost 0 bases and J lost 12, with 18 bases in between. Germline values: CDR1 LGHNT, CDR2 FRNRAP. This CDR3 has 16 amino acids. The CDR3 loop is CASGLVLRQGGLPLHF. CDR3 DNA sequence: TGTGCTAGTGGTTTGGTTCTGCGTCAGGGTGGTTTACCCCTCCACTTT. Full variable domain (remainder filled in from reference TRBV12-5 and TRBJ1-6): DARVTQTPRHKVTEMGQEVTMRCQPILGHNTVFWYRQTMMQGLELLAYFRNRAPLDDSGMPKDRFSAEMPDATLATLKIQPSEPRDSAVYFCASGLVLRQGGLPLHFGNGTRLTVT.

J is TRBJ1-2 and V is TRBV21-1; the table assigns TRBD1, which was not confirmed against the DNA. TRBV21-1 is designated a pseudogene. The CDR3 runs to 15 residues. The CDR3 loop is CASGTPGQGDYGYTF. For the CDR3, the DNA is TGTGCCAGTGGGACTCCGGGACAGGGTGACTATGGCTACACCTTC.

This clone is medium-sized. This chain uses TRBV28 with TRBJ2-7, with D perhaps TRBD1 (6 bases). V shed 6 bases and J shed 2 bases, with 17 bases lying between them. The CDR3 runs 15 residues. Germline values: CDR1 MDHEN, CDR2 SYDVKM. This CDR3 reads CASSWDIGITYEQYF. The CDR3 DNA reads TGTGCCAGCAGCTGGGACATTGGAATTACCTACGAGCAGTACTTC.

The rearrangement links TRBV7-2 to TRBJ1-2; 10 bases map to TRBD1. Germline V gene sequence: CDR1 SGHTA, CDR2 FQGNSA. The CDR3 consists of 14 residues. Trimming took 5 bases from V and 8 from J; bases not matched to a gene: 8. The CDR3 here is CASSLDGTGVGYTF. The CDR3 nucleotides are TGTGCCAGCAGCCTAGACGGGACAGGGGTCGGCTACACCTTC.

The chain uses TRBV6-4 and TRBJ2-2; D gene unclear. The germline V gene has CDR1 MRHNA and CDR2 SNTAGT. Deletions cut 0 bases from V and 3 bases from J, with 5 bases between. CDR3 length: 14 residues. CDR3 DNA: TGTGCCAGCAGTGACTCGAGCGACACCGGGGAGCTGTTTTTT. Translation: CASSDSSDTGELFF.

The chain couples TRBV7-3 to TRBJ2-3, with D possibly TRBD1 on 6 matching bases. Per the germline V gene, CDR1 is SGHTA and CDR2 is FQGTGA. Trimming removed 5 bases from V and 2 bases from J, with 8 bases in between. This CDR3 region has 13 residues. CDR3 coding DNA: TGTGCCAGCAGCCGGGGACACACAGATACGCAGTATTTT. Translated: CASSRGHTDTQYF.

This CDR3 is CASSQDGRQNYGYTF. The CDR3 DNA is TGCGCCAGCAGCCAAGATGGCAGACAAAACTATGGCTACACCTTC. V gene TRBV4-3 combines with J gene TRBJ1-2; D is unclear. V lost 0 bases and J lost 2, with 10 bases in between. Germline CDR1 and CDR2: LGHNA and YSLEER. The CDR3 sequence is 15 residues long.

The chain employs TRBV24-1 and TRBJ1-5, with D unclear. The germline V gene has CDR1 KGHDR and CDR2 SFDVKD. Trimming removed 4 bases at V and 5 bases at J, with 8 bases between. The CDR3 contains 13 residues. CDR3 sequence (DNA): TGTGCCACCAGTGAAGACGGGGATCAGCCCCAGCATTTT. Its translation is CATSEDGDQPQHF.

The V gene is TRBV7-2, the J gene TRBJ1-4; 7 bases agree with TRBD1. The CDR3 runs 15 residues. In germline, CDR1 is SGHTA, CDR2 FQGNSA. Unmatched junction bases numbered 4, after V lost 2 bases and J lost 4 bases. Written as DNA, the CDR3 is TGTGCCAGCAGCTTACCGGGACAGAGTAATGAAAAACTGTTTTTT. Its protein is CASSLPGQSNEKLFF.

The rearrangement joins TRBV15 to TRBJ2-7; 8 nucleotides line up with TRBD1. The germline V gene has CDR1 LNHNV and CDR2 YYDKDF (reference sequence). Trimming cost V 8 bases and J 5 bases; bases outside gene matches: 20. The CDR3 is 17 residues long. The CDR3 sequence is CATLWQGAKGVGHEQYF. Written as DNA, the CDR3 is TGTGCCACCCTATGGCAGGGGGCGAAGGGAGTGGGCCACGAGCAGTACTTC. Drawing the rest from reference TRBV15 and TRBJ2-7, the complete variable domain is DAMVIQNPRYQVTQFGKPVTLSCSQTLNHNVMYWYQQKSSQAPKLLFHYYDKDFNNEADTPDNFQSRRPNTSFCFLDIRSPGLGDTAMYLCATLWQGAKGVGHEQYFGPGTRLTVT.

The chain links TRBV6-6 to TRBJ2-3; 10 bases are shared with TRBD1. The V gene end was trimmed by 6 bases and the J gene end by 4 bases; junction bases not matched to a gene: 10. This CDR3 spans 16 amino acids. Germline V gene data show CDR1 as MNHNY and CDR2 as SVGAGI (reference sequence). Here the CDR3 DNA reads TGTGCCAGCAGGAGTGATCCGACAGGGGGCCCAGATACGCAGTATTTT. Its translation: CASRSDPTGGPDTQYF.

The V gene is TRBV11-2, the J gene TRBJ1-4; D gene uncertain. The V gene's germline CDR1 is SGHAT and CDR2 FQNNGV. The CDR3 totals 15 residues. V lost 2 bases, J lost 3 bases, and 10 bases lay in between. CDR3 sequence: CASSLFYGANEKLFF. As DNA, the CDR3 is TGTGCCAGCAGCTTATTTTATGGAGCTAATGAAAAACTGTTTTTT.

The gene calls are TRBV6-5 and TRBJ2-5; the match to TRBD1 covers 9 bases. V gave up 5 bases and J gave up 4 bases; unmatched junction bases: 8. Germline CDR1 and CDR2: MNHEY and SVGAGI. The CDR3 sequence is 15 residues long. CDR3 sequence (DNA): TGTGCCAGCAGTCGGACAGGGGTTTCACCAGAGACCCAGTACTTC. Translation: CASSRTGVSPETQYF.

The chain uses TRBV23-1 and TRBJ1-1, with TRBD1 matching over 7 bases. TRBV23-1 is an ORF; its function is uncertain. V shed 2 bases, J shed 1 base, and the junction held 7 bases outside the gene matches. This CDR3 region has 16 residues. The CDR3 nucleotides are TGCGCCAGCAGTCAACCTACAGGGGACCAGAACACTGAAGCTTTCTTT. Translating gives CASSQPTGDQNTEAFF.

The chain employs TRBV6-5 and TRBJ1-1, with 9 nucleotides matching TRBD1. CDR3 length: 15 residues. Germline CDR1 is MNHEY and CDR2 is SVGAGI. V gave up 5 bases and J gave up 1 base; unmatched junction bases: 5. Here the CDR3 DNA reads TGTGCCAGCAGTAAATTACAGGGGGCGAACACTGAAGCTTTCTTT. Protein product: CASSKLQGANTEAFF.

The rearrangement uses TRBV4-3 and TRBJ1-1; no clear D gene. Germline CDR1 is LGHNA and CDR2 is YSLEER. CDR3 length: 14 residues. With 0 bases removed from V and 1 base from J, the gap between germline ends came to 6 bases. CDR3 DNA: TGCGCCAGCAGCCAAGATTACTCGAACACTGAAGCTTTCTTT. It translates to CASSQDYSNTEAFF.

In this sample, this clone turned up a few times. The chain recombines TRBV6-2 or TRBV6-3 with TRBJ2-2; 7 bases fit TRBD1. The CDR3 consists of 18 residues. Germline V gene data show CDR1 as MNHEY and CDR2 as SVGEGT. V lost 4 bases and J lost 3; bases outside the gene matches: 14. The CDR3 DNA follows: TGTGCCAGCAGTTTGGACAGGCTAGAATTTGGGGACACCGGGGAGCTGTTTTTT. As protein: CASSLDRLEFGDTGELFF.

The chain has TRBV5-4 and TRBJ2-5, with TRBD1 identical over 7 bases. The CDR3 consists of 15 residues. J was trimmed by 0 bases and V by 5 bases; bases with no gene match: 7. Germline CDR1 SGHNT, CDR2 YYREEE (reference sequence). The CDR3 DNA reads as TGTGCCAGCAGTCAACAGGGGCTTTACCAAGAGACCCAGTACTTC. Protein product: CASSQQGLYQETQYF.

The rearrangement uses TRBV7-3 and TRBJ2-7; 8 nucleotides agree with TRBD2. The J segment lost 0 bases and the V segment lost 5 bases, leaving 6 bases of the junction unmatched. Germline V lookup: CDR1 SGHTA, CDR2 FQGTGA. The CDR3 is 15 amino acids. CDR3: CASSPGGGLSYEQYF. The CDR3, as DNA: TGTGCCAGCAGCCCCGGGGGGGGGCTCTCCTACGAGCAGTACTTC.

This rearrangement joins TRBV6-5 to TRBJ1-2; 8 bases match TRBD1. The CDR3 contains 13 residues. Germline V gene lookup returns CDR1 MNHEY and CDR2 SVGAGI. After removal of 7 bases from V and 4 bases from J, the junction contained 5 bases not matched to a gene. The CDR3 DNA reads as TGTGCCAGCAAGTGGACAGGGTCCTATGGCTACACCTTC. Amino acid sequence: CASKWTGSYGYTF.

The rearrangement uses TRBV18 and TRBJ1-1; 10 bases map to TRBD1. This CDR3 is built from 14 residues. Germline CDR1 reads KGHSH; CDR2 reads LQKENI. J lost 7 bases, V lost 3 bases, and 5 bases had no gene match. The CDR3 coding sequence is TGTGCCAGCTCACCGGGACAGGGGATGGGTGAAGCTTTCTTT. Its protein product is CASSPGQGMGEAFF. Supplemented by reference TRBV18 and TRBJ1-1, the full variable domain reads NAGVMQNPRHLVRRRGQEARLRCSPMKGHSHVYWYRQLPEEGLKFMVYLQKENIIDESGMPKERFSAEFPKEGPSILRIQQVVRGDSAAYFCASSPGQGMGEAFFGQGTRLTVV.

This chain joins TRBV28 and TRBJ2-2; D ambiguous. Germline V gene data show CDR1 as MDHEN and CDR2 as SYDVKM. V was shortened by 7 bases and J by 1 base, with 10 bases between the two germline ends. The CDR3 has 14 amino acids. CDR3 sequence (DNA): TGTGCCAGCATATCCAGCGAGAACACCGGGGAGCTGTTTTTT. Its translation: CASISSENTGELFF.

This chain connects TRBV11-3 to TRBJ2-3, with 11 positions matching TRBD2. The germline V gene has CDR1 SGHNT and CDR2 YENEEA. The CDR3 extends over 14 amino acids. The junction had 1 base not matched to a gene; V was cut back by 2 bases and J by 6 bases. CDR3 amino acids: CASSLSSGGDTQYF. The CDR3 nucleotides read TGTGCCAGCAGCTTATCTAGCGGGGGGGATACGCAGTATTTT.

The chain employs TRBV4-2 and TRBJ2-1, with 12 bases lining up with TRBD2. In germline, CDR1 is LGHNA, CDR2 YNFKEQ. This CDR3 has 18 amino acids. V lost 1 base, J lost 9 bases, and 13 bases stayed unmatched. CDR3 sequence reads: CASSQGVPSGGDVSEQFF. CDR3 nucleotides: TGTGCCAGCAGCCAAGGGGTGCCTAGCGGGGGGGACGTCAGTGAGCAGTTCTTC.

The rearrangement joins TRBV5-4 to TRBJ1-1; D remains unclear. Germline V CDR1 and CDR2: SGHNT, YYREEE (reference sequence). This CDR3 comprises 14 residues. Trimming pared 4 bases from V and 1 base from J, leaving 11 bases between. CDR3 region: CASSSLERNTEAFF. The CDR3, as DNA: TGTGCCAGCAGCAGCCTCGAGCGGAACACTGAAGCTTTCTTT.